The 27 T cell receptor beta chains reported below all come from one sample, sequenced in a study of shared clonotypes between healthy human individuals (dated by TCRdb to 2018 to 2020). CD8 naive samples were CD45RO-negative cells positively selected for CCR7, giving a CD45RA+CCR7+ population that excluded TemRA cells. Receptor amplification or capture employed the immunoSEQ multiplex PCR assay. Entries here come from immuneACCESS through TCRdb and include only in-frame sequences with V and J called. Some clones fail to appear in such tables; in the studies checked, an unresolved V gene covers under half of the shortfall, and the cause of the remainder is unknown. A total of 760,000 or so clones appear in this sample, about 96% of them only once. The top ten clonotypes cover 0.2% to 0.25% of the sample. Input material: naive CD8+ T cells sorted from blood. Per the publication, the cell subset or site label means: CD45RA+CCR7+. The receptors derive from a man aged 25 to 40 in good health.

This clone was picked up one time. The gene calls are TRBV6-6 and TRBJ2-7; the D gene could be TRBD1 or TRBD2 (5 bases each). Germline loops: CDR1 MNHNY, CDR2 SVGAGI (reference sequence). Trimming took 2 bases from V and 2 from J, leaving 7 bases between them. This CDR3 has 13 residues. This CDR3 is CASSYMGAYEQYF. The CDR3 nucleotides are TGTGCCAGCAGTTACATGGGGGCCTACGAGCAGTACTTC.

This chain links TRBV6-5 with TRBJ1-2; D ambiguous. Germline V gene sequence: CDR1 MNHEY, CDR2 SVGAGI. V gave up 5 bases and J gave up 1 base, with 11 bases separating them. This CDR3 spans 14 amino acids. The CDR3: CASSPQQDNYGYTF. CDR3 nucleotide sequence: TGTGCCAGCAGTCCACAACAAGATAACTATGGCTACACCTTC.

The chain couples TRBV9 to TRBJ1-2; no clear D. The V end lost 4 bases, the J end lost 3 bases, and 7 bases lay between the germline ends. Germline values: CDR1 SGDLS, CDR2 YYNGEE. The CDR3 is 12 amino acids. The CDR3 DNA is TGTGCCAGCAGCCCCCCCTACTATGGCTACACCTTC. Protein: CASSPPYYGYTF.

This chain joins TRBV9 and TRBJ2-7; the match to TRBD2 covers 12 bases. This CDR3 contains 14 residues. Germline V CDR1 and CDR2: SGDLS, YYNGEE. The junction had 0 bases not matched to a gene; V was cut back by 3 bases and J by 2 bases. CDR3 region: CASSASGRAYEQYF. CDR3 nucleotides: TGTGCCAGCAGCGCTAGCGGGAGGGCCTACGAGCAGTACTTC.

The J gene is TRBJ1-1, the V gene TRBV7-9, with 8 bases fitting TRBD1. The germline V gene encodes CDR1 SEHNR and CDR2 FQNEAQ (reference sequence). V lost 1 base, J lost 5 bases, and 6 bases stayed unmatched. The CDR3 is made up of 15 amino acids. The CDR3: CASSLVQGGRTEAFF. The CDR3 region has the DNA TGTGCCAGCAGCTTAGTACAGGGGGGGAGAACTGAAGCTTTCTTT.

This chain joins TRBV7-8 and TRBJ2-7; 9 nucleotides line up with TRBD1. Germline CDR1 reads SGHVS; CDR2 reads FQNEAQ. The CDR3 is 16 residues long. The junction had 14 bases not matched to a gene; V was cut back by 5 bases and J by 6 bases. CDR3 nucleotide sequence: TGTGCCAGCAGCCAGAACAGGGGGCGCATCCGACTCGAGCAGTACTTC. Translating it yields CASSQNRGRIRLEQYF.

Concerning this clone: This specimen includes other DNA sequences encoding the same CDR3. V gene TRBV9 combines with J gene TRBJ2-7, with no clear D. The CDR3 sequence is 12 residues long. The V and J ends lost 0 bases and 5 bases respectively, with 6 bases between them. Germline V CDR1 and CDR2: SGDLS, YYNGEE. In nucleotides, the CDR3 is TGTGCCAGCAGCGTAGATGGGAACGAGCAGTACTTC. It specifies CASSVDGNEQYF.

The V and J genes are TRBV11-2 and TRBJ2-1; 14 bases are shared with TRBD2. Germline values: CDR1 SGHAT, CDR2 FQNNGV. The CDR3 consists of 15 residues. Losses at the gene ends were 3 bases for V and 9 bases for J; bases not matched to a gene: 4. In DNA, the CDR3 is TGTGCCAGCAGCTTTGGGACTAGCGGGAGAGGTGAGCAGTTCTTC. It codes for CASSFGTSGRGEQFF.

In its sample, this clone was seen once. The J gene is TRBJ2-1, the V gene TRBV7-9; 9 nucleotides line up with TRBD2. The CDR3 has 14 residues. V lost 5 bases to trimming and J lost 6 bases; unmatched junction nucleotides: 5. CDR1 SEHNR and CDR2 FQNEAQ come from the germline V gene (reference sequence). The CDR3 protein is CASSPPGLANEQFF. DNA for the CDR3: TGTGCCAGCAGCCCTCCGGGACTAGCCAATGAGCAGTTCTTC.

The rearrangement joins TRBV6-5 to TRBJ2-7, with D unresolved. This CDR3 spans 14 amino acids. Trimming stripped 0 bases from V and 2 bases from J, with 8 bases between. Germline V gives CDR1 MNHEY, CDR2 SVGAGI. Here the CDR3 reads CASSYSPYTYEQYF. CDR3 in DNA: TGTGCCAGCAGTTACTCTCCTTATACCTACGAGCAGTACTTC.

The CDR3 spells CASRGTATYNEQFF. As DNA, the CDR3 is TGTGCCAGCAGAGGGACAGCTACTTACAATGAGCAGTTCTTC. The rearrangement joins TRBV27 to TRBJ2-1; the match to TRBD1 covers 7 bases. With V trimmed by 6 bases and J by 4 bases, 6 bases remained unmatched. The CDR3 is 14 amino acids. CDR1 and CDR2 from the germline V gene are MNHEY and SMNVEV (reference sequence).

This clone was counted a few times. Other DNA sequences in the same sample also yield this CDR3. The chain employs TRBV2 and TRBJ2-1; unclear D gene. The CDR3 contains 10 residues. Between the trimmed V and J ends, which lost 7 bases and 6 bases, there was a span of 4 bases. Germline-derived CDR1 and CDR2 are SNHLY and FYNNEI. The CDR3 DNA reads as TGTGCCAGCATTGGCAATGAGCAGTTCTTC. Translating gives CASIGNEQFF.

This chain connects TRBV29-1 to TRBJ2-7; 12 bases align to TRBD2. V gave up 1 base and J gave up 2 bases; unmatched junction bases: 3. The CDR3 is made up of 15 amino acids. The germline V gene has CDR1 SQVTM and CDR2 ANQGSEA. This chain's CDR3 is CSVEAGTSGPYEQYF. The CDR3 region has the DNA TGCAGCGTTGAAGCCGGGACTAGCGGGCCCTACGAGCAGTACTTC.

This chain uses TRBV7-9 with TRBJ1-1; possible D gene TRBD1, 5 bases. V lost 4 bases and J 6 bases, leaving 9 bases between the germline ends. From germline, CDR1 is SEHNR and CDR2 FQNEAQ (reference sequence). There are 12 residues in the CDR3. CDR3 amino acids: CASSSQDAEAFF. In DNA form, the CDR3 reads TGTGCCAGCAGCTCACAGGACGCTGAAGCTTTCTTT.

The chain links TRBV5-4 to TRBJ2-5, with 10 bases that match TRBD2. Unmatched junction bases numbered 4, after V lost 0 bases and J lost 5 bases. Germline V gives CDR1 SGHNT, CDR2 YYREEE (reference sequence). The CDR3 is 15 residues long. CDR3 sequence reads: CASSLVTSGTETQYF. As DNA, the CDR3 is TGTGCCAGCAGCTTGGTCACTAGCGGGACGGAGACCCAGTACTTC. Variable domain in full (rest from reference TRBV5-4 and TRBJ2-5): ETGVTQSPTHLIKTRGQQVTLRCSSQSGHNTVSWYQQALGQGPQFIFQYYREEENGRGNFPPRFSGLQFPNYSSELNVNALELDDSALYLCASSLVTSGTETQYFGPGTRLLVL.

This clone was detected only once. This chain connects TRBV7-6 to TRBJ2-1; the D is unclear. This CDR3 comprises 17 residues. From germline, CDR1 is SGHVS and CDR2 FNYEAQ. The V gene lost 3 bases and the J gene lost 5 bases, with 20 bases spanning the gap. CDR3 DNA sequence: TGTGCCAGCAGCTTCTCCATCCAAGCGAAGAGAAACAATGAGCAGTTCTTC. Translating gives CASSFSIQAKRNNEQFF.

The chain employs TRBV5-1 and TRBJ1-4, with no clear D. V gave up 4 bases and J gave up 6 bases, with 13 bases separating them. CDR1 and CDR2 (germline): SGHRS, YFSETQ. The CDR3 sequence is 14 residues long. The CDR3: CASSPPDRDEKLFF. Written as DNA, the CDR3 is TGCGCCAGCAGCCCACCGGACCGAGATGAAAAACTGTTTTTT.

The V and J genes are TRBV5-4 and TRBJ2-7, with a weak D call TRBD2 (6 bases). The germline V gene encodes CDR1 SGHNT and CDR2 YYREEE (reference sequence). The CDR3 covers 15 residues. The V end lost 0 bases, the J end lost 3 bases, and 13 bases lay between the germline ends. The DNA for the CDR3 is TGTGCCAGCAGCTTGGTCGGGAGCGGGTTCTACGAGCAGTACTTC. Protein: CASSLVGSGFYEQYF.

This clone appeared a few times. The junction and the germline gene differ at one end; a read error may be behind it. V usage is TRBV7-7 and J usage is TRBJ2-2; TRBD2 matches at 11 bases. Germline assignment: CDR1 SSHAT and CDR2 FNYEAQ (reference sequence). CDR3 size: 16 residues. The CDR3 nucleotides are TGTGCTAGCAGCTCGCTCCTAGCGGGAGGTACCGGGGAGCTGTTTTTT. Translated: CASSSLLAGGTGELFF. The full variable domain, in which reference TRBV7-7 and TRBJ2-2 provide the parts outside the CDR3, is GAGVSQSPRYKVTKRGQDVTLRCDPISSHATLYWYQQALGQGPEFLTYFNYEAQPDKSGLPSDRFSAERPEGSISTLTIQRTEQRDSAMYRCASSSLLAGGTGELFFGEGSRLTVL.

A single count supports this clone. This chain uses TRBV30 with TRBJ2-1; D is uncertain. Germline V gene data show CDR1 as GTSNPN and CDR2 as SVGIG (reference sequence). The CDR3 has 12 residues. Trimming took 2 bases from V and 6 from J, leaving 8 bases between them. CDR3 protein: CAWSIGFNEQFF. The CDR3 bases are TGTGCCTGGAGTATAGGTTTCAATGAGCAGTTCTTC.

This chain joins TRBV29-1 and TRBJ2-1, with TRBD2 identical over 13 bases. The CDR3 runs 15 residues. Germline assignment: CDR1 SQVTM and CDR2 ANQGSEA. The trim removed 5 bases at V and 2 bases at J, leaving 3 bases unmatched. The CDR3 nucleotides are TGCAGCGTTCAAACTAGCGGGAGGGCCTACAATGAGCAGTTCTTC. Amino acid sequence: CSVQTSGRAYNEQFF.

This clone was seen once. The V call is TRBV4-3, the J call TRBJ2-3; TRBD1 matches 10 bases. Per germline, CDR1 LGHNA and CDR2 YSLEER. The CDR3 extends over 18 amino acids. J gave up 5 bases and V 3 bases, and 14 bases lay outside the gene matches. CDR3 nucleotide sequence: TGCGCCAGCAGCCAGGCCTATCCGACAGGGGGCTGGGGAGATACGCAGTATTTT. It yields the protein CASSQAYPTGGWGDTQYF.

This sequence joins TRBV4-2 and TRBJ2-2, with 10 bases identical to TRBD2. The V segment lost 4 bases and the J segment 0 bases; nucleotides outside the gene matches: 14. Germline V gives CDR1 LGHNA, CDR2 YNFKEQ. The CDR3 is made up of 20 amino acids. The CDR3 sequence is CASSPYASWTSGSNTGELFF. CDR3 bases: TGTGCCAGCAGCCCCTACGCATCCTGGACTAGCGGATCGAACACCGGGGAGCTGTTTTTT.

The chain employs TRBV4-2 and TRBJ2-7; tentative D call: TRBD2 (5 bases). The germline CDR1 and CDR2 sequences are LGHNA and YNFKEQ. The CDR3 totals 14 residues. Between the trimmed V and J ends, which lost 1 base and 0 bases, there was a span of 7 bases. DNA for the CDR3: TGTGCCAGCAGCCAAGCAGCGGCCTCCTACGAGCAGTACTTC. Its translation: CASSQAAASYEQYF.

The V call is TRBV10-2, the J call TRBJ2-7; 12 positions match TRBD2. The V and J ends lost 8 bases and 0 bases, in that order; junction bases with no gene match: 5. The germline gives CDR1 WSHSY, CDR2 SAAADI. CDR3 length: 15 residues. This chain's CDR3 is CASRGLAGPSYEQYF. In DNA, the CDR3 is TGCGCCAGCCGGGGACTAGCGGGCCCCTCCTACGAGCAGTACTTC.

The chain carries TRBV30 and TRBJ2-3, with TRBD1 as a possible D gene (5 bases). The CDR3 consists of 13 residues. Germline values: CDR1 GTSNPN, CDR2 SVGIG (reference sequence). The V and J ends lost 5 bases and 2 bases respectively, with 11 bases between them. CDR3 in amino acids: CAWALGPTDTQYF. DNA for the CDR3: TGTGCCTGGGCGTTGGGGCCCACAGATACGCAGTATTTT.

The chain carries TRBV25-1 and TRBJ2-5; tentative D call: TRBD1 (6 bases). Between the trimmed V and J ends, which lost 6 bases and 4 bases, there was a span of 21 bases. Per germline, CDR1 MGHDK and CDR2 SYGVNS. This CDR3 has 16 amino acids. CDR3 bases: TGTGCCAGCAGGGAACCACAGGGTGCCCCTCGAGAGACCCAGTACTTC. Amino acids: CASREPQGAPRETQYF.